This TCR beta chain was recovered during a study of cytomegalovirus exposure and HLA in healthy donors. The study's findings and limits: According to a later analysis, donors in an Asian-associated ancestry cluster reportedly had fewer N-insertions than the approximately 730-donor mean. A later examination showed that TCR association rates differed by HLA locus, with DRB1 most and HLA-C fewest. Specificity for CMV antigens was confirmed in vitro for a few of the CMV-associated chains.

Germline CDR1 SNHLY, CDR2 FYNNEI. The CDR3 length is 12 residues. V was trimmed by 8 bases and J by 4 bases, leaving 11 bases between them. The PCR was carried out with 60 Vbeta primers and 13 Jbeta primers. Libraries were prepared by immunoSEQ multiplex PCR; TCRdb keeps only in-frame clonotypes and omits some of them. Of some 60,000 clones in the sample, 80% are singletons; the top ten hold approximately 3.5%. This clone was counted only a few times. The target antigen is unknown. Material for sequencing was PBMCs. The TCR originated in a woman in her thirties or forties in good health and CMV-seronegative. The chain carries TRBV2 and TRBJ1-1; no reliable D call. CDR3 nucleotides: TGTGCCAGCGAAATAGGGAGCACTGAAGCTTTCTTT. Amino acid sequence: CASEIGSTEAFF.